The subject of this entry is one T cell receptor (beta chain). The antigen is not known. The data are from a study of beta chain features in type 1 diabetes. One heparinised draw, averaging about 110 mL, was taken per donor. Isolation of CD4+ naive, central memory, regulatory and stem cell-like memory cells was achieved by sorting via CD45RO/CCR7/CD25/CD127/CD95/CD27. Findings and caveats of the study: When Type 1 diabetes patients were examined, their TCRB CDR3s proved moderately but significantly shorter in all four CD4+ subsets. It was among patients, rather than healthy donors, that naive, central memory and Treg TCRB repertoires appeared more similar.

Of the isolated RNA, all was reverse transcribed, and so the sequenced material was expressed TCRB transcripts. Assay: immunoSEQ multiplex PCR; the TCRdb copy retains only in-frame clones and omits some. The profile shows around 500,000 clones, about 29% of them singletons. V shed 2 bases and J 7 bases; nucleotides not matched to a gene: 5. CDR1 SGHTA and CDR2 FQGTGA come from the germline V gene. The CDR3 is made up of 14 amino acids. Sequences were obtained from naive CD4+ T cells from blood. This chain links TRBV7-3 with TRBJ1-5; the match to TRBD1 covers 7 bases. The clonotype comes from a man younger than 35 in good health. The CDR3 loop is CASSLDRVDQPQHF. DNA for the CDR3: TGTGCCAGCAGCTTAGACAGGGTTGACCAGCCCCAGCATTTT. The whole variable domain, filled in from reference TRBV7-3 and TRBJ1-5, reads GAGVSQTPSNKVTEKGKYVELRCDPISGHTALYWYRQSLGQGPEFLIYFQGTGAADDSGLPNDRFFAVRPEGSVSTLKIQRTERGDSAVYLCASSLDRVDQPQHFGDGTRLSIL.